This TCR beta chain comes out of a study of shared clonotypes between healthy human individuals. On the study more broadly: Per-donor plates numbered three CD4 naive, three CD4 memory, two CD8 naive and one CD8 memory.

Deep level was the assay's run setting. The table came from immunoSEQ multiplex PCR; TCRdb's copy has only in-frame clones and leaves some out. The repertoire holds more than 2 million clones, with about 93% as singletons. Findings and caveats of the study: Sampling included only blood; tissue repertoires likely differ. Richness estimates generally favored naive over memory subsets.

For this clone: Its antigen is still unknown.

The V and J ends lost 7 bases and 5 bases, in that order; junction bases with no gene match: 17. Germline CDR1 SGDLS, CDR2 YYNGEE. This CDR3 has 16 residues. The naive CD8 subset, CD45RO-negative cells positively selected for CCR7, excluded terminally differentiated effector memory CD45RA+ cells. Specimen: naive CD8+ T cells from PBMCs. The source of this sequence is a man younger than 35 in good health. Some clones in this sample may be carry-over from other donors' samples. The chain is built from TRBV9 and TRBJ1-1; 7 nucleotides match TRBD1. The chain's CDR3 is CASGDPNYRGSTEAFF. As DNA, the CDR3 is TGTGCCAGCGGGGATCCAAACTACAGGGGATCGACTGAAGCTTTCTTT.